This TCR beta chain originates from a study of regulatory T cells in long-lasting Graves disease. Time point of the sample: newly diagnosed GD, antithyroid drugs for less than 3 months. Generation of the TCR library employed RNA extracted from PBMCs. Library construction for TCR beta used iRepertoire HTBI primers and Arm-PCR of CDR3 regions. One entry per CDR3 protein results from TCRdb running MiXCR on the multiplex PCR reads. The repertoire has roughly 500,000 distinct CDR3 sequences, less than 15% of them found once; the top ten carry roughly a tenth. This clonotype was counted ten times or more. What it recognizes is unknown. Regarding the study as a whole: Since the sample size was small, accuracy may have been reduced.

The V gene's germline CDR1 is PRHDT and CDR2 FYEKMQ (reference sequence). The CDR3 consists of 13 residues. V was pared by 1 base and J by 3 bases, with 6 bases between. These data were also reused for a study on T cells in Graves' hyperthyroidism and ophthalmopathy. That investigation notes: TCR CDR3 underwent first-round RT-PCR with the HTBI primer set.

The chain joins TRBV13 to TRBJ2-5; D is possibly TRBD2 (5 bases). Sequenced here: peripheral blood mononuclear cells (PBMCs), sampled at new diagnosis, from a patient treated with antithyroid drugs. The sequence derives from a man in his thirties or forties with Graves disease. The CDR3, as DNA: TGTGCCAGCAGCTTAGAAGCGGAAGAGACCCAGTACTTC. Translated: CASSLEAEETQYF. Based on the CDR3 plus reference TRBV13 and TRBJ2-5, the full variable domain is AAGVIQSPRHLIKEKRETATLKCYPIPRHDTVYWYQQGPGQDPQFLISFYEKMQSDKGSIPDRFSAQQFSDYHSELNMSSLELGDSALYFCASSLEAEETQYFGPGTRLLVL.